These 8 T cell receptor beta chains originate from one sample sequenced in a study of T cell responses to AZD1222 COVID-19 vaccine. TCRdb keeps only in-frame clones here, not all; method: immunoSEQ multiplex PCR. The sample carries about 89,000 clones, 80% to 95% recorded once. The specimen was peripheral blood, collected 28 days after the second AZD1222 dose. The receptors shown here come from an adult who received the AZD1222 COVID-19 vaccine.

The chain is built from TRBV11-1 and TRBJ2-7, with 10 bases matching TRBD1. The V and J ends lost 5 bases and 7 bases, in that order; junction bases with no gene match: 14. Germline values: CDR1 SGHAT, CDR2 FQDESV (reference sequence). CDR3 length: 16 residues. CDR3 sequence (DNA): TGTGCCAGCAGCATGTCCGGGACAGGGGCCTCCTGGGAGCAGTACTTC. Protein: CASSMSGTGASWEQYF.

J is TRBJ2-3 and V is TRBV5-4; tentatively, D is TRBD2 (5 bases). Germline V gene lookup returns CDR1 SGHNT and CDR2 YYREEE (reference sequence). The CDR3 is 16 residues long. V lost 4 bases, J lost 2 bases, and 17 bases lay in between. The CDR3 nucleotides read TGTGCCAGCAGCACCGTCAACGGACTGCTCACAGATACGCAGTATTTT. Translation: CASSTVNGLLTDTQYF.

This clone showed up just a few times. This chain connects TRBV7-6 to TRBJ2-2; TRBD2 agrees at 13 bases. The V gene end was trimmed by 4 bases and the J gene end by 6 bases; junction bases not matched to a gene: 2. The CDR3 has 15 residues. Germline CDR1 is SGHVS and CDR2 is FNYEAQ. The CDR3 loop is CASSWTSGRSGELFF. The CDR3 DNA follows: TGTGCCAGCAGCTGGACTAGCGGGAGATCCGGGGAGCTGTTTTTT.

This chain joins TRBV29-1 and TRBJ1-5; D is unresolved. Germline V gene lookup returns CDR1 SQVTM and CDR2 ANQGSEA. The CDR3 is made up of 12 amino acids. Trimming took off 4 bases at V and 9 bases at J, with 13 bases between the two ends. The CDR3 bases are TGCAGCGTTGTGTGGCCAGGTGGGCCCCAGCATTTT. It specifies CSVVWPGGPQHF.

This chain uses TRBV10-1 with TRBJ2-7, with 13 positions matching TRBD2. CDR3 length: 15 amino acids. Germline V CDR1 and CDR2: WNHNN, SYGVQD (reference sequence). V lost 2 bases to trimming and J lost 5 bases; unmatched junction nucleotides: 3. This CDR3 is CASSEGLAGAHEQYF. The DNA for the CDR3 is TGCGCCAGCAGTGAGGGACTAGCGGGAGCCCACGAGCAGTACTTC.

This chain joins TRBV5-1 and TRBJ2-1, with D perhaps TRBD1 (8 bases). Looked up from germline, CDR1 is SGHRS and CDR2 is YFSETQ. This CDR3 has 15 amino acids. Between the trimmed V and J ends, which lost 0 bases and 6 bases, there was a span of 13 bases. CDR3 nucleotide sequence: TGCGCCAGCAGCTTGGACAGGGGGGGACTCAATGAGCAGTTCTTC. Translating it yields CASSLDRGGLNEQFF.

This sequence joins TRBV5-1 and TRBJ2-3, with 8 nucleotides matching TRBD2. The CDR3 consists of 16 residues. Trimming took 1 base from V and 3 from J; bases not matched to a gene: 7. The V gene's germline CDR1 is SGHRS and CDR2 YFSETQ. As DNA, the CDR3 is TGCGCCAGCAGCTTGACCACTAGCGGATTAACAGATACGCAGTATTTT. Translation: CASSLTTSGLTDTQYF.

This chain uses TRBV27 with TRBJ1-6, with D hard to call. Trimming shortened V by 3 bases and J by 0 bases, and 12 bases separated the two germline ends. The CDR3 consists of 17 residues. Germline loops: CDR1 MNHEY, CDR2 SMNVEV (reference sequence). CDR3 in amino acids: CASSFDQNLSYNSPLHF. The CDR3 bases are TGTGCCAGCAGTTTTGACCAGAATCTCTCCTATAATTCACCCCTCCACTTT.